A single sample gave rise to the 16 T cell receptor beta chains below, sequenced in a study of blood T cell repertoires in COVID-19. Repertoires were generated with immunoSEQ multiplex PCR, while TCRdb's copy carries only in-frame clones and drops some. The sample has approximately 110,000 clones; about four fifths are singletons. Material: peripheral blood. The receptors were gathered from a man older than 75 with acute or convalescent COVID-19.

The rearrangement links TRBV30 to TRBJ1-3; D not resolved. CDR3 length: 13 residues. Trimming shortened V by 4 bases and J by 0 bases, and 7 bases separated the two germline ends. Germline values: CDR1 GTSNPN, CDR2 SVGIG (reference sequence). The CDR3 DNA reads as TGTGCCTGGACGTCGAGCTCTGGAAACACCATATATTTT. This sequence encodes CAWTSSSGNTIYF.

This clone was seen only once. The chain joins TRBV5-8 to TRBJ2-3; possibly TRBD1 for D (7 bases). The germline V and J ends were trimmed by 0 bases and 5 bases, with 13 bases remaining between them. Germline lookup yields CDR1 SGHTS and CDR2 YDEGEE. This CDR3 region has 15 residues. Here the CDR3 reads CASSLAPRGVDTQYF. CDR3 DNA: TGTGCCAGCAGCTTGGCCCCCAGGGGGGTAGATACGCAGTATTTT. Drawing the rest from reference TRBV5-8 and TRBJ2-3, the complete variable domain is EAGVTQSPTHLIKTRGQQATLRCSPISGHTSVYWYQQALGLGLQFLLWYDEGEERNRGNFPPRFSGRQFPNYSSELNVNALELEDSALYLCASSLAPRGVDTQYFGPGTRLTVL.

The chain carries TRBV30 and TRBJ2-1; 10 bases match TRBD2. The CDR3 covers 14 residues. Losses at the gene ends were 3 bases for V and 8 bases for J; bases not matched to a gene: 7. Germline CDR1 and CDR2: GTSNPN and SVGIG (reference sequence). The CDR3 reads CAWREASGSHEQFF. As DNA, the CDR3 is TGTGCCTGGAGGGAGGCTAGCGGGAGTCATGAGCAGTTCTTC.

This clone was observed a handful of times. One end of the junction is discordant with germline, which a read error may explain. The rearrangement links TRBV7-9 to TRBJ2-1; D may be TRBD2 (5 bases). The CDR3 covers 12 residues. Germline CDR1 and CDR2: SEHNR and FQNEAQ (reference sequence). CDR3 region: CASSLANNEQFF. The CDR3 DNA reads TGTGCCAGCAGCCTAGCCAACAATGAGCAGTTCTTC.

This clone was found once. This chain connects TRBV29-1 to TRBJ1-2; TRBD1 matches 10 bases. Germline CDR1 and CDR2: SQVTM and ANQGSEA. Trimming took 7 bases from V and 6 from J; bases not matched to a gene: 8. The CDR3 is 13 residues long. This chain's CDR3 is CSARDRGADGYTF. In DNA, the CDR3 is TGCAGCGCCCGGGACAGGGGAGCGGATGGCTACACCTTC. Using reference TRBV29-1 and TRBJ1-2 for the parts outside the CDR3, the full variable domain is SAVISQKPSRDICQRGTSLTIQCQVDSQVTMMFWYRQQPGQSLTLIATANQGSEATYESGFVIDKFPISRPNLTFSTLTVSNMSPEDSSIYLCSARDRGADGYTFGSGTRLTVV.

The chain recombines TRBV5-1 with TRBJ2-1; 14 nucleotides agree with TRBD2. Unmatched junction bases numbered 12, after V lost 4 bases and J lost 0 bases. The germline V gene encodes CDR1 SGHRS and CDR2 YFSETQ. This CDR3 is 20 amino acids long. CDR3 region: CASSGPGTSGRTGSYNEQFF. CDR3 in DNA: TGCGCCAGCAGCGGCCCCGGGACTAGCGGGAGAACGGGCTCCTACAATGAGCAGTTCTTC. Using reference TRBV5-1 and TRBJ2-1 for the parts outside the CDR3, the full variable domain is KAGVTQTPRYLIKTRGQQVTLSCSPISGHRSVSWYQQTPGQGLQFLFEYFSETQRNKGNFPGRFSGRQFSNSRSEMNVSTLELGDSALYLCASSGPGTSGRTGSYNEQFFGPGTRLTVL.

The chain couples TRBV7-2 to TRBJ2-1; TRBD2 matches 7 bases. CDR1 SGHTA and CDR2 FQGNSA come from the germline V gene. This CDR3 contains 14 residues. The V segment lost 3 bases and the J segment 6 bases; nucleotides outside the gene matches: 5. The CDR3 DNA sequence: TGTGCCAGCAGCTTCGGACTAGTCGCCAATGAGCAGTTCTTC. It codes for CASSFGLVANEQFF.

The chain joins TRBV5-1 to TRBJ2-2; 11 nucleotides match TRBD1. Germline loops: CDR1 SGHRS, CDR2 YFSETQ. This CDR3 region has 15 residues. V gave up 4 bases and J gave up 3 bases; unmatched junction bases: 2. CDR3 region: CASSPGQGDTGELFF. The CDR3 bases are TGCGCCAGCAGCCCGGGACAGGGGGACACCGGGGAGCTGTTTTTT.

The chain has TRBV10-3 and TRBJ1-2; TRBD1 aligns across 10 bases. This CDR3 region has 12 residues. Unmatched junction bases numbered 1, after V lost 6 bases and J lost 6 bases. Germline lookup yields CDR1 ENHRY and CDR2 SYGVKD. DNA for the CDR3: TGTGCCATCAGGGGGACAGGGGATGGCTACACCTTC. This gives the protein CAIRGTGDGYTF.

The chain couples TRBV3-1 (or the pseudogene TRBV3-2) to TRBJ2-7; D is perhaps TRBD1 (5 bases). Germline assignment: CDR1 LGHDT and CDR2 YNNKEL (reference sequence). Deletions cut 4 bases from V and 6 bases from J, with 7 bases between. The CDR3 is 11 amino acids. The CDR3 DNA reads TGTGCCAGCAGCCTCAGGGCCGAGCAGTACTTC. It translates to CASSLRAEQYF.

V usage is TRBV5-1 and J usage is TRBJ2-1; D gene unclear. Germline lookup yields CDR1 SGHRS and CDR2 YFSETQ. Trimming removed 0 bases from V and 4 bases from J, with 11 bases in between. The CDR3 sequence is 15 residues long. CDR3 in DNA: TGCGCCAGCAGCTTGGGCGGATCCAATTACAATGAGCAGTTCTTC. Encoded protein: CASSLGGSNYNEQFF.

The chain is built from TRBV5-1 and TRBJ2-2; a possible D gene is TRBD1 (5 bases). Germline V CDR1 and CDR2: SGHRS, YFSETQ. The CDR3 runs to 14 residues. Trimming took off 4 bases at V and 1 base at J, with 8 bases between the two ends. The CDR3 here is CASSPTGNTGELFF. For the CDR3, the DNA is TGCGCCAGCAGCCCAACAGGGAACACCGGGGAGCTGTTTTTT.

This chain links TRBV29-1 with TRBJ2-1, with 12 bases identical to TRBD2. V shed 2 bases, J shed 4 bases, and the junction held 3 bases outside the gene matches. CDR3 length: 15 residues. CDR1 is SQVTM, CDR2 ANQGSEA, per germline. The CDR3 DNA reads TGCAGCGTTGAACGGACTAGCGGGATTTACAATGAGCAGTTCTTC. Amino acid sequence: CSVERTSGIYNEQFF.

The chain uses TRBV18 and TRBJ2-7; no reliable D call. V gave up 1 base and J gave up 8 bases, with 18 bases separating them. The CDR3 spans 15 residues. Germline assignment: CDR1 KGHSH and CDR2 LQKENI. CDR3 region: CASSPQAANYEKQYF. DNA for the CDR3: TGTGCCAGCTCACCACAGGCGGCCAACTACGAGAAGCAGTACTTC.

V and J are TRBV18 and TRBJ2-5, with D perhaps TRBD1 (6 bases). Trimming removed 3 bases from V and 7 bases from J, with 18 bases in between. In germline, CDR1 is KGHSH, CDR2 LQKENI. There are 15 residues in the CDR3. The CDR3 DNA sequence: TGTGCCAGCTCACCCCCGTGGGCAGGGGTTGGGACCCAGTACTTC. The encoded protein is CASSPPWAGVGTQYF.

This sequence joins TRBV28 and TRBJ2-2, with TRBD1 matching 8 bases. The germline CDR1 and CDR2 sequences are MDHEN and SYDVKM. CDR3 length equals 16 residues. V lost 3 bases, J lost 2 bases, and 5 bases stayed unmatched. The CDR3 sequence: CASSFTGQGNTGELFF. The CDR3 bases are TGTGCCAGCAGTTTTACAGGACAGGGTAACACCGGGGAGCTGTTTTTT.